One and the same sample provided the 5 T cell receptor beta chains below, sequenced in a study of blood T cell repertoires in COVID-19. Assay used: immunoSEQ multiplex PCR; TCRdb lists only in-frame clones, some missing. The data hold approximately 160,000 clones, with about 80% observed a single time. The material sequenced was peripheral blood. The receptors were gathered from a woman older than 75 with acute or convalescent COVID-19.

The chain links TRBV5-1 to TRBJ2-1; 8 nucleotides agree with TRBD1. J lost 9 bases, V lost 0 bases, and 5 bases had no gene match. Germline V lookup: CDR1 SGHRS, CDR2 YFSETQ. There are 14 residues in the CDR3. The CDR3 loop reads CASSLVLTGGEQFF. The CDR3 DNA reads TGCGCCAGCAGCTTGGTTCTTACAGGGGGTGAGCAGTTCTTC.

V and J are TRBV25-1 and TRBJ1-6, with D unresolved. The CDR3 covers 12 residues. Germline V gives CDR1 MGHDK, CDR2 SYGVNS. The V end lost 6 bases, the J end lost 10 bases, and 10 bases lay between the germline ends. The CDR3, as DNA: TGTGCCAGCAGCGACTCTGTCTCACCCCTCCACTTT. As protein: CASSDSVSPLHF. The variable domain in full, with the rest retrieved from reference TRBV25-1 and TRBJ1-6, is EADIYQTPRYLVIGTGKKITLECSQTMGHDKMYWYQQDPGMELHLIHYSYGVNSTEKGDLSSESTVSRIRTEHFPLTLESARPSHTSQYLCASSDSVSPLHFGNGTRLTVT.

The gene calls are TRBV6-5 and TRBJ2-7; possible D gene TRBD1, 6 bases. The CDR3 runs 14 residues. With 4 bases removed from V and 7 bases from J, the gap between germline ends came to 17 bases. Germline values: CDR1 MNHEY, CDR2 SVGAGI. CDR3 nucleotide sequence: TGTGCCAGCAGTTCCAGGGGCCTCCTTCTTGAGCAGTACTTC. Encoded protein: CASSSRGLLLEQYF.

The rearrangement links TRBV7-2 to TRBJ2-5; D call uncertain. This CDR3 has 13 residues. V was cut by 2 bases and J by 2 bases, with 6 bases left in between. Germline V gene data show CDR1 as SGHTA and CDR2 as FQGNSA. DNA of the CDR3: TGTGCCAGCAGCTTATGGCAGCAAGAGACCCAGTACTTC. As protein: CASSLWQQETQYF. Supplemented by reference TRBV7-2 and TRBJ2-5, the full variable domain reads GAGVSQSPSNKVTEKGKDVELRCDPISGHTALYWYRQSLGQGLEFLIYFQGNSAPDKSGLPSDRFSAERTGGSVSTLTIQRTQQEDSAVYLCASSLWQQETQYFGPGTRLLVL.

The rearrangement uses TRBV28 and TRBJ2-7; 10 nucleotides align to TRBD1. The CDR3 consists of 15 residues. Losses at the gene ends were 5 bases for V and 1 base for J; bases not matched to a gene: 5. Germline V gene sequence: CDR1 MDHEN, CDR2 SYDVKM. The DNA for the CDR3 is TGTGCCAGCAGTAGGGGGACAGGGGTTTCCTACGAGCAGTACTTC. Translated, it gives CASSRGTGVSYEQYF.